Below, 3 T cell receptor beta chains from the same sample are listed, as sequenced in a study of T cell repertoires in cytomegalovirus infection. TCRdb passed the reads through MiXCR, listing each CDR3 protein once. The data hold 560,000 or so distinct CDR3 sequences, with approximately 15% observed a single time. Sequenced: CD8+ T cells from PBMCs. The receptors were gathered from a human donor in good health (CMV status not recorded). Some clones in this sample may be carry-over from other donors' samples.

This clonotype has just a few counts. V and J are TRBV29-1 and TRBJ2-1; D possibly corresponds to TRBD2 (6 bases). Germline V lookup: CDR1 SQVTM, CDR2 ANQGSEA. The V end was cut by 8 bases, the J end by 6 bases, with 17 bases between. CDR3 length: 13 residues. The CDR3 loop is CSTGLTNSNEQFF. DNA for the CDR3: TGCAGCACGGGACTGACTAATTCCAATGAGCAGTTCTTC.

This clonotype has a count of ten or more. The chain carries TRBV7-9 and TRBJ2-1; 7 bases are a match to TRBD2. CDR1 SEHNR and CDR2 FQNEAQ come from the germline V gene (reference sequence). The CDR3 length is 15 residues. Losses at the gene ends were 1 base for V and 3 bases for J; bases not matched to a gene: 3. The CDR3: CASSLVSGFYNEQFF. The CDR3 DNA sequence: TGTGCCAGCAGCTTAGTTAGCGGGTTCTACAATGAGCAGTTCTTC.

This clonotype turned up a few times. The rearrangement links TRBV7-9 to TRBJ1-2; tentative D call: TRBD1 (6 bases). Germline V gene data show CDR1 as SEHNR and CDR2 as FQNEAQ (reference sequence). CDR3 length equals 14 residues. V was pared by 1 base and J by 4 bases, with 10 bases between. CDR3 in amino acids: CASSLVGGPYGYTF. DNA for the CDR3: TGTGCCAGCAGCTTAGTAGGGGGACCCTATGGCTACACCTTC.